This entry is about one TCR beta chain. No antigen is known for it. Every donor provided one blood sample measuring roughly 2.5 ml. The data belong to a study of monozygotic twins with inflammatory bowel disease. Study-level results: Part of the variability in patient repertoires may have come from differing immunosuppressive treatments.

The CDR3 loop spans 13 amino acids. Germline V CDR1 and CDR2: SGHNT, YYREEE (reference sequence). UMIs were attached via template switching, each with a 6-nucleotide sample barcode. TCRalpha and TCRbeta cDNA went through nested PCRs of approximately 17 and 9 cycles, two in total. Following a re-call of the 5' RACE reads, TCRdb has one entry per CDR3 protein and lacks DNA. The sample table sets out fewer than 550,000 distinct CDR3 sequences. Sequenced sample: blood. The chain uses TRBV5-4 and TRBJ2-5; TCRdb's D gene call, TRBD1, goes unchecked for lack of DNA. This TCR came from a human donor with ulcerative colitis or Crohn's disease, or a healthy co-twin of an affected twin (not recorded which). This CDR3 reads CAAGRGNQETQYF.